This T cell receptor (beta chain) emerged from a study of cytomegalovirus exposure and HLA in healthy donors. General observations from the study: The study labeled 150 to 200 TCR beta chains cytomegalovirus-associated.

Clones were sequenced by immunoSEQ multiplex PCR, and TCRdb holds only the in-frame ones, with some missing. The table lists 150,000 to 200,000 clones, around 86% of them singletons. CDR3 length equals 10 residues. Trimming pared 8 bases from V and 6 bases from J, leaving 6 bases between. Germline CDR1 MNHEY, CDR2 SMNVEV (reference sequence). Of note for this clone: The antigen remains unidentified.

The chain links TRBV27 to TRBJ2-3, with D possibly being TRBD2 (5 bases). The clonotype was recovered from a man under 40 in good health and CMV-seropositive. The sequenced sample consisted of PBMCs. The CDR3 DNA reads as TGTGCCAGCGGAGGTGATACGCAGTATTTT. Amino acid sequence: CASGGDTQYF.